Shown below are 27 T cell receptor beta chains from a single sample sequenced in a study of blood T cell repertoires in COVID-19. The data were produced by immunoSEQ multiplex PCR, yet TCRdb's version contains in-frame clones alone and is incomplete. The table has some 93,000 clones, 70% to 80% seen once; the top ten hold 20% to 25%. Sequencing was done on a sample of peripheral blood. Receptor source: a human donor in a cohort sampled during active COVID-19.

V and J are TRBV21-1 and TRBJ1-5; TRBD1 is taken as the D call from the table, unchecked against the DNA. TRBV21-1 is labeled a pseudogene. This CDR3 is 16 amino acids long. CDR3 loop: CASSAVQGRGNQPQHF. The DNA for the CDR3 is TGTGCCAGCAGCGCAGTACAGGGGCGAGGCAATCAGCCCCAGCATTTT.

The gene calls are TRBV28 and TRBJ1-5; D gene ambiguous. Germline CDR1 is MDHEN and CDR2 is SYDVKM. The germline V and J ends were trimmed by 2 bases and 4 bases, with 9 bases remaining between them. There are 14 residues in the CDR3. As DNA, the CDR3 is TGTGCCAGCAGTTTAGGGCGGGGAAATCAGCCCCAGCATTTT. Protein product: CASSLGRGNQPQHF.

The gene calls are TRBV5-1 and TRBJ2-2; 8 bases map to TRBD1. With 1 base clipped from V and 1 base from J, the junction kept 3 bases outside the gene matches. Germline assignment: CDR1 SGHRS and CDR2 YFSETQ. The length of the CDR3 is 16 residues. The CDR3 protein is CASSLSGTGNTGELFF. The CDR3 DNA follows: TGCGCCAGCAGCTTGTCCGGGACAGGGAACACCGGGGAGCTGTTTTTT. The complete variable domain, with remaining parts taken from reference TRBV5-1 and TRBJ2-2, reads KAGVTQTPRYLIKTRGQQVTLSCSPISGHRSVSWYQQTPGQGLQFLFEYFSETQRNKGNFPGRFSGRQFSNSRSEMNVSTLELGDSALYLCASSLSGTGNTGELFFGEGSRLTVL.

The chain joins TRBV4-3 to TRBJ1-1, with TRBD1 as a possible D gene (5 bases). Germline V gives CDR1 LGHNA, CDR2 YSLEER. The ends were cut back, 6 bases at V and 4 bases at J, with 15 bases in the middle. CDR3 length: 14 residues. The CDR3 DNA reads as TGCGCCAGCAGTCGACAGCTGGGGATCACTGAAGCTTTCTTT. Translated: CASSRQLGITEAFF.

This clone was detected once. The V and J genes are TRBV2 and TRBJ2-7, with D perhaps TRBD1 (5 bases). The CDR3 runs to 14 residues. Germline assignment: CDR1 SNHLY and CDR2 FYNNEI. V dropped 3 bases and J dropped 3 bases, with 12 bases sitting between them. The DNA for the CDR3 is TGTGCCAGCAGTGATCAGGGAACCTACTACGAGCAGTACTTC. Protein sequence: CASSDQGTYYEQYF.

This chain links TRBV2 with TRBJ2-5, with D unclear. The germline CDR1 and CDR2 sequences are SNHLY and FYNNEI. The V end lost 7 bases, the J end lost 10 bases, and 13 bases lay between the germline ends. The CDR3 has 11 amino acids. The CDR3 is CASTPLSGQYF. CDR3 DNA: TGTGCCAGCACCCCCCTGTCGGGCCAGTACTTC.

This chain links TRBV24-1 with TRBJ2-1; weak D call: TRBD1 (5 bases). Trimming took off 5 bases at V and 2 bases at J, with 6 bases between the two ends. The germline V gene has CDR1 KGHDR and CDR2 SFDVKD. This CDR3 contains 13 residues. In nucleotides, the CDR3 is TGTGCCACCAGTGGGACAACCTACAATGAGCAGTTCTTC. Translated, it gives CATSGTTYNEQFF.

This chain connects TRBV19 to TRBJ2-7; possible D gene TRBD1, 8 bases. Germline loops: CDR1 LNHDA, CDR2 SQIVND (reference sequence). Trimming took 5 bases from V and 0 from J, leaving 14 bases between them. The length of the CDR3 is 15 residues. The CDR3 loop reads CASSAQGGSSYEQYF. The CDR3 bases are TGTGCCAGTAGTGCACAGGGGGGGAGCTCCTACGAGCAGTACTTC.

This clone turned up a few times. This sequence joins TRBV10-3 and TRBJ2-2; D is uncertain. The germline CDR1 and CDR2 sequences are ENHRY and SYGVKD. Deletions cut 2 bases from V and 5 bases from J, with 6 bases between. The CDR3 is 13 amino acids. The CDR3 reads CAISEESTGELFF. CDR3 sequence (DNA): TGTGCCATCAGTGAGGAGAGTACCGGGGAGCTGTTTTTT.

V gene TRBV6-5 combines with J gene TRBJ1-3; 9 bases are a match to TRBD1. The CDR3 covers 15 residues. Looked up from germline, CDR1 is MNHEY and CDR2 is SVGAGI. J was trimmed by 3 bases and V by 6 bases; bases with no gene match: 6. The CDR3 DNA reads TGTGCCAGCAGCGCAACAGGGGGCGGTGGAAACACCATATATTTT. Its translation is CASSATGGGGNTIYF.

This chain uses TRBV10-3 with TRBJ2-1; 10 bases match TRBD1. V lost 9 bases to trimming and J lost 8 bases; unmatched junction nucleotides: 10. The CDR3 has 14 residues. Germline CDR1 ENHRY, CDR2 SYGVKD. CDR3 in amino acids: CAILRDRGLDEQFF. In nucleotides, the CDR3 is TGTGCCATTCTCCGGGACAGGGGACTTGATGAGCAGTTCTTC.

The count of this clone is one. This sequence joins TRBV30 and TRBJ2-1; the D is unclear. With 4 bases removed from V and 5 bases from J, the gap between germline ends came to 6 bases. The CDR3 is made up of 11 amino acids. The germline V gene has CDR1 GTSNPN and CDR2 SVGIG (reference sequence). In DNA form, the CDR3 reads TGTGCCTGGACTCGGGACAATGAGCAGTTCTTC. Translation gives CAWTRDNEQFF.

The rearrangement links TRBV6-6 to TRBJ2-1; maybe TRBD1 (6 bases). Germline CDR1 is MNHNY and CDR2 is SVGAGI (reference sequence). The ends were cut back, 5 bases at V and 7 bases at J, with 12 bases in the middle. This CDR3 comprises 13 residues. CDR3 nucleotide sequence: TGTGCCAGCAGTACCGGACAGCCTAATGAGCAGTTCTTC. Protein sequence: CASSTGQPNEQFF.

CDR3 DNA: TGTGCCACCAGTGATCATACAGGGGTCCTTGGCTACACCTTC. It specifies CATSDHTGVLGYTF. This chain joins TRBV24-1 and TRBJ1-2; 7 positions agree with TRBD1. CDR3 length: 14 residues. Unmatched junction bases numbered 7, after V lost 3 bases and J lost 7 bases. The germline V gene encodes CDR1 KGHDR and CDR2 SFDVKD.

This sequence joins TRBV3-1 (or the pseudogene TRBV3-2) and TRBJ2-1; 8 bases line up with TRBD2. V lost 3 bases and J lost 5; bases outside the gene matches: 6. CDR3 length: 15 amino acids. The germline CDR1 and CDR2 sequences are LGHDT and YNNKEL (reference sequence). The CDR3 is CASSQLAGPDNEQFF. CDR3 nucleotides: TGTGCCAGCAGCCAGTTAGCGGGGCCCGACAATGAGCAGTTCTTC.

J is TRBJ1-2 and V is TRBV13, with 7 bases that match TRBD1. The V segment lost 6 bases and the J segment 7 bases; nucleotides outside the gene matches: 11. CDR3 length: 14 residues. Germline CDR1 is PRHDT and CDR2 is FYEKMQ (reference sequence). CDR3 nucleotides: TGTGCCAGCAGACTAGGACAGGTTACAGCTGGCTACACCTTC. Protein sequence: CASRLGQVTAGYTF.

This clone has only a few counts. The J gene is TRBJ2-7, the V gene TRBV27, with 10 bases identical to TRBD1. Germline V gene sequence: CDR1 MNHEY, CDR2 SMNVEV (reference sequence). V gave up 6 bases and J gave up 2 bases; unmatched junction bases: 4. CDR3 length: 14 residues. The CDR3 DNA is TGTGCCAGCAGATGGGACAGGGGAGCCTACGAGCAGTACTTC. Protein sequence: CASRWDRGAYEQYF.

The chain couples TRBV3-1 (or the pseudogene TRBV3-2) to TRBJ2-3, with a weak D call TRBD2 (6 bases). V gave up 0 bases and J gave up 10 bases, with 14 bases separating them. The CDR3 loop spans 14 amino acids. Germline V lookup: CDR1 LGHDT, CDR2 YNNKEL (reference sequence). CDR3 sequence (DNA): TGTGCCAGCAGCCAAGATTGGGAGGATAAGGCGCAGTATTTT. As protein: CASSQDWEDKAQYF.

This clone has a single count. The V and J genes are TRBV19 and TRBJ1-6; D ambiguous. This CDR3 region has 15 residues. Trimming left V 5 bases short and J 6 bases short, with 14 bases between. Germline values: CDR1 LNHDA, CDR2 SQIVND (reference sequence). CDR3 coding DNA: TGTGCCAGTAGTCCCTTTCACGGGAGTAATTCACCCCTCCACTTT. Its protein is CASSPFHGSNSPLHF.

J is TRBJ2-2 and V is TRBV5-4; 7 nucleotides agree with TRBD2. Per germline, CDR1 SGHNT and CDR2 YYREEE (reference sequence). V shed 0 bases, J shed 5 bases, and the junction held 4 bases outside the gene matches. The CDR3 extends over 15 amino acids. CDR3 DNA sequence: TGTGCCAGCAGCTTGGACGGACTAGAGACCGGGGAGCTGTTTTTT. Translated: CASSLDGLETGELFF.

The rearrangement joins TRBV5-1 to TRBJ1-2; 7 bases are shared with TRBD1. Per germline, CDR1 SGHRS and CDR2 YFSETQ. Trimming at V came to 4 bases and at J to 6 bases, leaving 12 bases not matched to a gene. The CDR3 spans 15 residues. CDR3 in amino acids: CASSLETGTADGYTF. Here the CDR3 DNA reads TGCGCCAGCAGCCTAGAAACCGGGACAGCCGATGGCTACACCTTC.

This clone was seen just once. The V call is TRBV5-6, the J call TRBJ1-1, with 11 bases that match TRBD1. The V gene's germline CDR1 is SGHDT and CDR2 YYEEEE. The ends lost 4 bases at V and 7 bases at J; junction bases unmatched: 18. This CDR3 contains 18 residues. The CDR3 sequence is CASSPGVLGQGAYFEAFF. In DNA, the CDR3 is TGTGCCAGCAGCCCGGGGGTACTAGGACAGGGGGCGTATTTTGAAGCTTTCTTT.

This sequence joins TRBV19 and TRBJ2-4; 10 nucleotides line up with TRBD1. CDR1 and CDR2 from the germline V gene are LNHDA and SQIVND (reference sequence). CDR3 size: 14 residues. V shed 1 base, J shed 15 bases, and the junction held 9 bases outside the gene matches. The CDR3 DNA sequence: TGTGCCAGTAGTATAGCGGGACAGGGGATATGGATGTACTTC. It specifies CASSIAGQGIWMYF.

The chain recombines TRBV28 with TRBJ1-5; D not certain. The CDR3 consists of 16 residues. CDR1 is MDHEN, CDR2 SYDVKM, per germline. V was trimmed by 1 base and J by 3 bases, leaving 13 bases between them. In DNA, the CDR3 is TGTGCCAGCAGTTTATTCAACAGCAATTTCAATCAGCCCCAGCATTTT. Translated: CASSLFNSNFNQPQHF.

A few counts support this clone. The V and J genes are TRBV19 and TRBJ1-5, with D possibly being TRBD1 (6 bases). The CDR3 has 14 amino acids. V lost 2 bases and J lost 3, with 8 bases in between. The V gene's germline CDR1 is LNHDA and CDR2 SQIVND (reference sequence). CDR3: CASSITGYNQPQHF. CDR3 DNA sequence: TGTGCCAGTAGTATAACAGGGTACAATCAGCCCCAGCATTTT.

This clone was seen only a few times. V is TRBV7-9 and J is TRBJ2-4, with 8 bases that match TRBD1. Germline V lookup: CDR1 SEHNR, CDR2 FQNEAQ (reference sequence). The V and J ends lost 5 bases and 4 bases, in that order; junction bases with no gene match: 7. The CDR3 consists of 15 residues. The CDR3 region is CASSPTDRGKNIQYF. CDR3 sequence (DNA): TGTGCCAGCAGCCCAACCGACAGGGGAAAAAACATTCAGTACTTC. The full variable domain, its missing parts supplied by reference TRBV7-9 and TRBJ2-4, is DTGVSQNPRHKITKRGQNVTFRCDPISEHNRLYWYRQTLGQGPEFLTYFQNEAQLEKSRLLSDRFSAERPKGSFSTLEIQRTEQGDSAMYLCASSPTDRGKNIQYFGAGTRLSVL.

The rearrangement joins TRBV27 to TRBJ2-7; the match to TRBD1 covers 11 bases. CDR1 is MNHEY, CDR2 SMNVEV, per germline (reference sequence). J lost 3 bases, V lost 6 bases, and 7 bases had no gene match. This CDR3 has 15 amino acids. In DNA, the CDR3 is TGTGCCAGCAGCCGTGCCGGGACAGGGGGCTACGAGCAGTACTTC. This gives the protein CASSRAGTGGYEQYF.